This T cell receptor beta chain was captured in a study of beta chain features in type 1 diabetes listed by TCRdb under 2018. With regard to the full study: Patients and healthy donors did not differ in mean age, gender distribution, total cell number or subset yield. A total of 85 million to 110 million sorted cells were examined across all samples, and RNA yield correlated strongly with the number of cells per subset. In the study, recently diagnosed type 1 diabetes patients and matched healthy donors were compared on the TCRB repertoires of their sorted circulating CD4+ T cell subsets. Whereas all 30 or so donors provided naive and central memory subsets, regulatory and stem cell-like memory subsets were isolated from just 8 patients and about 8 healthy donors. Study-wide findings and limitations: PCR may preferentially amplify shorter templates, but because patient and control samples were amplified and corrected together, any resulting skew would affect both groups equally. Because cDNA was sequenced instead of genomic DNA, activated cells with high expression could be over-represented, although the groups did not differ in activation or CD3 levels. Naive, central memory and regulatory TCRB repertoires appeared to be more similar among patients than among healthy donors. Because the HLA sub-analyses included only small numbers of individuals, any influence of HLA type on TCRB rearrangement was left unresolved. At VDJ recombination sites, patients with type 1 diabetes made fewer insertions and deleted more nucleotides, a pattern implying thymic rearrangement abnormalities. A moderate but significant shortening of TCRB CDR3 length was observed in type 1 diabetes patients in all four CD4+ subsets.

Clipping removes 1 base from V and 0 bases from J, with 9 as the unmatched junction base count. Including cysteine and phenylalanine, the CDR3 has 17 amino acids. Only CDR3 DNA is held: 51 bases, read in frame from base 1. CDR1 is given as SGHRS and CDR2 as YFSETQ, both from the germline V gene. From each donor, a single peripheral blood sample of 100 to 150 mL on average was drawn into heparinised tubes. A BD FACSAria II was used to sort naive, central memory, regulatory and stem cell-like memory CD4+ T cells with a panel that included CD45RO, CCR7, CD25, CD127, CD95 and CD27. Every sorted population had a purity above 95%. Right away, PBMCs were isolated by Lymphoprep density gradient centrifugation and were stained directly, with no culture step. Samples were stained and sorted in pairs, with one healthy donor and one patient per experiment, so that batch effects were minimized. This clone was detected only once. Its target antigen remains unknown. No base quality information exists; no much larger clone differs at one position.

The High Capacity cDNA Reverse Transcription Kit was used to reverse transcribe all of the isolated RNA, meaning that expressed TCRB transcripts were what got sequenced. Naive, central memory and regulatory T cell samples underwent deep immunoSEQ sequencing, averaging around 4 million total reads per sample. Sorted cells were lysed in RLT buffer and RNA was extracted with DNase-treated RNeasy Micro or Mini kits, depending on cell number. To prevent cross-contamination, each cell subset was processed individually, whereas patient and healthy donor samples were processed jointly. The immunoSEQ multiplex PCR was used to amplify TCRB sequences from cDNA, generating 87-bp fragments that spanned the CDR3 region. Sequencing of the amplicons was performed on the Illumina HiSeq platform. As for the authors' bioinformatics: PCR bias was computationally corrected using synthetic template baselines, reads within Hamming distance 2 were collapsed, and singletons that could not be merged were discarded. Reads were aligned against IMGT to assign V, D and J genes, CDR3 length and insertions or deletions at six rearrangement sites. Within each subset, clonotype counts were normalized to sorted cell number, and only after that were true diversity and Gini coefficients computed with the tcR R package. The overlap coefficient, calculated on TCRB nucleotide sequences, was used to quantify repertoire sharing. The source is immuneACCESS, and TCRdb retained only in-frame sequences with V and J called. Part of the clones is not carried over; for the studies checked, unresolved V genes explain less than half of this, and the remainder is unexplained. V, J and clone size are taken as reported in that table, and D and trimming were inferred from the DNA itself. This sample gives roughly 300,000 clones in total; around 15% of them show up just once. Together, the top ten hold around 7% of the sample.

The chain links TRBV5-1 with TRBJ1-2, with 7 bases matching TRBD1. The sequencing sample was made of central memory CD4+ T cells from blood. This clonotype was sampled from a man aged 25 to 40 in good health. The DNA is TGCGCCAGCAGCTTGTTGGATACCGGGACAGCTAACTATGGCTACACCTTC. Translated, this is CASSLLDTGTANYGYTF.